One and the same sample provided the 27 T cell receptor beta chains below, sequenced in a study of siplizumab effects on memory and regulatory T cells. Method: immunoSEQ multiplex PCR; TCRdb's copy keeps in-frame clones and lacks some. The sample includes about 100,000 clones, less than 95% seen only once; the top ten take less than 1.5%. Sequenced: non-Treg CD4+ T cells sorted from blood. Every receptor here comes from a human donor in good health.

The chain is built from TRBV30 and TRBJ2-7; D possibly corresponds to TRBD1 (6 bases). Germline V gives CDR1 GTSNPN, CDR2 SVGIG (reference sequence). The CDR3 extends over 15 amino acids. Between the trimmed V and J ends, which lost 1 base and 0 bases, there was a span of 13 bases. The DNA of the CDR3 is TGTGCCTGGAGTGGGACAGTCCATTACTCCTACGAGCAGTACTTC. It encodes CAWSGTVHYSYEQYF.

The rearrangement links TRBV29-1 to TRBJ2-6; no clear D. There are 13 residues in the CDR3. Germline CDR1 and CDR2: SQVTM and ANQGSEA. V shed 2 bases and J shed 1 base, with 3 bases lying between them. The CDR3: CSVESSGANVLTF. The CDR3 DNA reads as TGCAGCGTTGAAAGTTCTGGGGCCAACGTCCTGACTTTC.

This clone was seen only once. The rearrangement uses TRBV21-1 and TRBJ1-1. TRBV21-1 is a recognized pseudogene. The CDR3 runs to 13 residues. CDR3 nucleotides: TGTGCCAACCAAAAGAGGTCTCTAACTGAAGCTTTCTTT. Residues: CANQKRSLTEAFF.

This clone was seen a single time. The chain joins TRBV5-1 to TRBJ1-1; D ambiguous. Germline loops: CDR1 SGHRS, CDR2 YFSETQ. The CDR3 contains 15 residues. V shed 5 bases and J shed 1 base, with 15 bases lying between them. The CDR3 region has the DNA TGCGCCAGCAGTTTTCAGACAAACCCGAACACTGAAGCTTTCTTT. As protein: CASSFQTNPNTEAFF.

The V and J genes are TRBV5-4 and TRBJ1-3; the match to TRBD1 covers 7 bases. Germline V gene data show CDR1 as SGHNT and CDR2 as YYREEE (reference sequence). The CDR3 runs to 16 residues. After removal of 5 bases from V and 0 bases from J, the junction contained 8 bases not matched to a gene. CDR3 bases: TGTGCCAGCAGATCTGACAGGGCGGACTCTGGAAACACCATATATTTT. Translating gives CASRSDRADSGNTIYF.

The V and J genes are TRBV7-9 and TRBJ2-4; 7 bases line up with TRBD1. Losses at the gene ends were 5 bases for V and 2 bases for J; bases not matched to a gene: 9. CDR1 SEHNR and CDR2 FQNEAQ come from the germline V gene (reference sequence). The CDR3 is made up of 16 amino acids. The CDR3 sequence is CASSLNWDSSKNIQYF. CDR3 nucleotide sequence: TGTGCCAGCAGCCTAAACTGGGACAGTTCCAAAAACATTCAGTACTTC.

This chain connects TRBV14 to TRBJ2-1, with 9 bases identical to TRBD2. The CDR3 contains 14 residues. V was pared by 4 bases and J by 6 bases, with 4 bases of the junction left unmatched. Looked up from germline, CDR1 is SGHDN and CDR2 is FVKESK. The CDR3 region has the DNA TGTGCCAGCAGCCTCGCGGGAGGGCTCAATGAGCAGTTCTTC. As protein: CASSLAGGLNEQFF.

The chain couples TRBV6-1 to TRBJ2-3; the D call may be TRBD1 or TRBD2 (5 bases each). The CDR3 covers 16 residues. The V gene lost 0 bases and the J gene lost 0 bases, with 10 bases spanning the gap. Germline lookup yields CDR1 MNHNS and CDR2 SASEGT. CDR3 loop: CASSEAGWGSTDTQYF. The CDR3 bases are TGTGCCAGCAGTGAAGCTGGGTGGGGGAGCACAGATACGCAGTATTTT.

This rearrangement joins TRBV7-3 to TRBJ2-5; 7 bases map to TRBD2. V shed 5 bases and J 0 bases; nucleotides not matched to a gene: 0. This CDR3 is 13 amino acids long. Germline CDR1 and CDR2: SGHTA and FQGTGA. CDR3 amino acids: CASSRGDQETQYF. The DNA of the CDR3 is TGTGCCAGCAGCCGGGGGGACCAAGAGACCCAGTACTTC.

The chain has TRBV6-5 and TRBJ1-2; TRBD1 is a possible D gene (5 bases). Germline CDR1 and CDR2: MNHEY and SVGAGI. CDR3 length: 13 amino acids. The V and J ends lost 6 bases and 4 bases respectively, with 12 bases between them. The CDR3 nucleotides are TGTGCCAGCAGCACGGGACCTGGCTATGGCTACACCTTC. This gives the protein CASSTGPGYGYTF.

The chain carries TRBV6-1 and TRBJ1-4; D may be TRBD1 (5 bases). The CDR3 sequence is 17 residues long. In germline, CDR1 is MNHNS, CDR2 SASEGT. The V and J ends lost 0 bases and 8 bases respectively, with 19 bases between them. The CDR3 DNA reads TGTGCCAGCAGTGAAGCGCGTTGGGGCGCCCGGGGGGAAAAACTGTTTTTT. It encodes CASSEARWGARGEKLFF.

V is TRBV19 and J is TRBJ1-4; TRBD1 might be the D (5 bases). Germline V CDR1 and CDR2: LNHDA, SQIVND (reference sequence). The CDR3 is made up of 15 amino acids. V was shortened by 6 bases and J by 7 bases, with 18 bases between the two germline ends. The CDR3, as DNA: TGTGCCAGTAGCCAACCGGGAGGGGCAGGTGAAAAACTGTTTTTT. Protein: CASSQPGGAGEKLFF.

DNA for the CDR3: TGCGCCAGCAGCTCCGCGGAAGCGGGAGGGCCCTCGGCCAAAAACATTCAGTACTTC. Protein product: CASSSAEAGGPSAKNIQYF. The chain employs TRBV5-1 and TRBJ2-4; 10 bases are shared with TRBD2. The CDR3 has 19 amino acids. Trimming removed 3 bases from V and 1 base from J; junction bases left unmatched: 13. Per germline, CDR1 SGHRS and CDR2 YFSETQ.

The chain uses TRBV28 and TRBJ1-5; D remains unclear. Trimming pared 4 bases from V and 5 bases from J, leaving 6 bases between. This CDR3 has 12 amino acids. CDR1 is MDHEN, CDR2 SYDVKM, per germline. CDR3 amino acids: CASSSPDQPQHF. CDR3 bases: TGTGCCAGCAGTTCCCCGGATCAGCCCCAGCATTTT.

The rearrangement joins TRBV4-2 to TRBJ2-2; TRBD1 is a possible D gene (5 bases). From germline, CDR1 is LGHNA and CDR2 YNFKEQ. With 2 bases removed from V and 6 bases from J, the gap between germline ends came to 16 bases. The CDR3 extends over 16 amino acids. CDR3 in DNA: TGTGCCAGCAGCCAATATGGGGAAGGGGTTGCCGGGGAGCTGTTTTTT. Translated, it gives CASSQYGEGVAGELFF.

The chain is built from TRBV7-2 and TRBJ2-7, with D possibly TRBD1 on 5 matching bases. The CDR3 has 13 amino acids. Germline CDR1 SGHTA, CDR2 FQGNSA. V lost 1 base and J lost 2, with 6 bases in between. CDR3 sequence reads: CASSLEGAYEQYF. DNA for the CDR3: TGTGCCAGCAGCTTAGAAGGGGCCTACGAGCAGTACTTC. Complete variable domain (other parts from reference TRBV7-2 and TRBJ2-7): GAGVSQSPSNKVTEKGKDVELRCDPISGHTALYWYRQSLGQGLEFLIYFQGNSAPDKSGLPSDRFSAERTGGSVSTLTIQRTQQEDSAVYLCASSLEGAYEQYFGPGTRLTVT.

The rearrangement joins TRBV15 to TRBJ1-3; D gene ambiguous. The germline V and J ends were trimmed by 0 bases and 0 bases, with 9 bases remaining between them. Germline CDR1 LNHNV, CDR2 YYDKDF (reference sequence). The CDR3 runs to 16 residues. The CDR3 DNA follows: TGTGCCACCAGCAGAGATCGGGCCATCTCTGGAAACACCATATATTTT. Encoded protein: CATSRDRAISGNTIYF.

The rearrangement joins TRBV7-3 to TRBJ1-2; D remains ambiguous. The germline V gene has CDR1 SGHTA and CDR2 FQGTGA. V shed 1 base and J shed 3 bases, with 6 bases lying between them. The CDR3 runs to 13 residues. CDR3: CASSLNIDYGYTF. CDR3 nucleotides: TGTGCCAGCAGCTTAAACATAGACTATGGCTACACCTTC.

The chain has TRBV6-1 and TRBJ1-2; D is ambiguous. This CDR3 comprises 14 residues. From germline, CDR1 is MNHNS and CDR2 SASEGT. Deletions cut 6 bases from V and 5 bases from J, with 16 bases between. For the CDR3, the DNA is TGTGCCAGCAGATGGGAGGGATTAGGTTATGGCTACACCTTC. Residues: CASRWEGLGYGYTF.

V gene TRBV11-2 combines with J gene TRBJ2-7; D unresolved. This CDR3 has 11 residues. V dropped 0 bases and J dropped 4 bases, with 1 base sitting between them. Germline V gives CDR1 SGHAT, CDR2 FQNNGV. The CDR3 region is CASSLEYEQYF. CDR3 coding DNA: TGTGCCAGCAGCTTAGAATACGAGCAGTACTTC.

This chain joins TRBV28 and TRBJ2-1; 10 bases align to TRBD2. V shed 5 bases, J shed 6 bases, and the junction held 4 bases outside the gene matches. Germline CDR1 and CDR2: MDHEN and SYDVKM. This CDR3 contains 14 residues. This CDR3 is CASSLAGVLNEQFF. For the CDR3, the DNA is TGTGCCAGCAGTCTAGCGGGAGTGCTCAATGAGCAGTTCTTC.

The gene calls are TRBV18 and TRBJ1-3; 8 bases line up with TRBD1. V lost 4 bases to trimming and J lost 3 bases; unmatched junction nucleotides: 2. The CDR3 runs to 14 residues. The V gene's germline CDR1 is KGHSH and CDR2 LQKENI. Here the CDR3 reads CASSLGQGGNTIYF. The DNA of the CDR3 is TGTGCCAGCTCACTAGGACAGGGTGGAAACACCATATATTTT.

The V call is TRBV7-3, the J call TRBJ2-2; the D call may be TRBD1 or TRBD2 (5 bases each). The germline gives CDR1 SGHTA, CDR2 FQGTGA. CDR3 length: 17 amino acids. The ends were cut back, 1 base at V and 2 bases at J, with 14 bases in the middle. DNA for the CDR3: TGTGCCAGCAGCTTAATATCCGGGACCCACAACACCGGGGAGCTGTTTTTT. Translated: CASSLISGTHNTGELFF. Together with reference TRBV7-3 and TRBJ2-2, the CDR3 gives the full variable domain: GAGVSQTPSNKVTEKGKYVELRCDPISGHTALYWYRQSLGQGPEFLIYFQGTGAADDSGLPNDRFFAVRPEGSVSTLKIQRTERGDSAVYLCASSLISGTHNTGELFFGEGSRLTVL.

This clone was seen a few times. The chain is built from TRBV19 and TRBJ1-5; D unclear. Germline V gene lookup returns CDR1 LNHDA and CDR2 SQIVND (reference sequence). The CDR3 sequence is 17 residues long. V was cut by 4 bases and J by 0 bases, with 16 bases left in between. The DNA of the CDR3 is TGTGCCAGTAGTAGTCATAACACGGTACTTAGCAATCAGCCCCAGCATTTT. Translation: CASSSHNTVLSNQPQHF.

V is TRBV11-3 and J is TRBJ2-2; possible D gene TRBD2, 5 bases. The CDR3 has 18 amino acids. The germline V and J ends were trimmed by 5 bases and 1 base, with 20 bases remaining between them. Germline loops: CDR1 SGHNT, CDR2 YENEEA. In DNA, the CDR3 is TGTGCCAGCAGCCCGACCCGAACTAGGAACAAGAACACCGGGGAGCTGTTTTTT. Amino acid sequence: CASSPTRTRNKNTGELFF.

V and J are TRBV7-3 and TRBJ2-7, with TRBD2 matching 12 bases. CDR3 length equals 16 residues. The germline V gene has CDR1 SGHTA and CDR2 FQGTGA. Unmatched junction bases numbered 8, after V lost 4 bases and J lost 4 bases. DNA of the CDR3: TGTGCCAGCAGCTGTTCTAGCGGGAGGGGCCTTTACGAGCAGTACTTC. As protein: CASSCSSGRGLYEQYF.

For the CDR3, the DNA is TGCGCCAGCAGCTTGGATCCAGGGCTCCAAGAGACCCAGTACTTC. Translating it yields CASSLDPGLQETQYF. The chain joins TRBV5-1 to TRBJ2-5; the D gene is possibly TRBD1 (5 bases). V was pared by 0 bases and J by 1 base, with 10 bases between. CDR1 SGHRS and CDR2 YFSETQ come from the germline V gene. This CDR3 comprises 15 residues. Drawing the rest from reference TRBV5-1 and TRBJ2-5, the complete variable domain is KAGVTQTPRYLIKTRGQQVTLSCSPISGHRSVSWYQQTPGQGLQFLFEYFSETQRNKGNFPGRFSGRQFSNSRSEMNVSTLELGDSALYLCASSLDPGLQETQYFGPGTRLLVL.